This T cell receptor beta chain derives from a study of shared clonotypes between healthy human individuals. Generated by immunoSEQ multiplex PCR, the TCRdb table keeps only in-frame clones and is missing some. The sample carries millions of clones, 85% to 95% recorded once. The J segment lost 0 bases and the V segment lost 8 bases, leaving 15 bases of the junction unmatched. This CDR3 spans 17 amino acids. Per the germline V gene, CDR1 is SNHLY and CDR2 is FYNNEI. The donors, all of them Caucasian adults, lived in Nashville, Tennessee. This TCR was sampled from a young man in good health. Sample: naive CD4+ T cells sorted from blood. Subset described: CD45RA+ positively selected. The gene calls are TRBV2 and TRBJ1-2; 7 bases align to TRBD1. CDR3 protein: CASPNLSRDRSNYGYTF. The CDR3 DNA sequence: TGTGCCAGCCCCAATCTTTCTCGGGACAGATCTAACTATGGCTACACCTTC.